The clone carrying this TCR beta chain was counted a single time. No antigen is known for it. Germline values: CDR1 SGHNT, CDR2 YYREEE (reference sequence). Trimming stripped 0 bases from V and 0 bases from J, with 9 bases between. There are 15 residues in the CDR3. The primer mix had 60 Vbeta and 13 Jbeta primers. Using immunoSEQ multiplex PCR, the repertoire was profiled, and TCRdb retains in-frame clones only, with some absent. The sample records 150,000 to 250,000 clones, 65% to 80% being singletons. This record belongs to a study of cytomegalovirus exposure and HLA in healthy donors. Study conclusions and caveats: Follow-up analysis found HLA locus-dependent TCR association rates, highest for DRB1 and lowest for HLA-C. In all likelihood, a cluster of highly shared sequence variants was a sequencing artifact. Productive rates of about 87% or about 30% were seen for most TCR beta V segments in an earlier analysis.

There were likely unrecorded immune exposures, though donors were nominally healthy when sampled. The specimen sequenced was PBMCs. The clonotype comes from a woman in her thirties in good health and CMV-seropositive. V usage is TRBV5-4 and J usage is TRBJ1-1; no firm D call. This CDR3 reads CASSLGAGLNTEAFF. DNA of the CDR3: TGTGCCAGCAGCTTGGGGGCGGGGTTGAACACTGAAGCTTTCTTT.